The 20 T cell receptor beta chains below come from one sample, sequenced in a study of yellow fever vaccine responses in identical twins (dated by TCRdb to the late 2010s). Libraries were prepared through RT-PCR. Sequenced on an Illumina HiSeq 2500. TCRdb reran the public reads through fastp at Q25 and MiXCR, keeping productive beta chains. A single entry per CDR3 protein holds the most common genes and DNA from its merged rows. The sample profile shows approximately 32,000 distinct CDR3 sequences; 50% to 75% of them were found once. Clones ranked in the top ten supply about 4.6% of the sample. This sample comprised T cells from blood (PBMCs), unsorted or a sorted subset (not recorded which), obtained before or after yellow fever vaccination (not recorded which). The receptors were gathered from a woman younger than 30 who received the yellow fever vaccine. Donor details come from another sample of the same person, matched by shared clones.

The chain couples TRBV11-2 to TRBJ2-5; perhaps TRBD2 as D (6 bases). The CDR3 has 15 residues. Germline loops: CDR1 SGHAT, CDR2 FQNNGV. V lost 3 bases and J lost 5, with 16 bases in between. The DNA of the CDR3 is TGTGCCAGCAGCTTTGTAGCTAGCGCCAAGGAGACCCAGTACTTC. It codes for CASSFVASAKETQYF.

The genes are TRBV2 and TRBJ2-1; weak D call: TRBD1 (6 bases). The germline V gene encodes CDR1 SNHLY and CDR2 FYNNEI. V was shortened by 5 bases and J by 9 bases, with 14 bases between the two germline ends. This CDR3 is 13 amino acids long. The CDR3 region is CASSRQVRGEQFF. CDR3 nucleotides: TGTGCCAGCAGTCGACAGGTGAGGGGTGAGCAGTTCTTC.

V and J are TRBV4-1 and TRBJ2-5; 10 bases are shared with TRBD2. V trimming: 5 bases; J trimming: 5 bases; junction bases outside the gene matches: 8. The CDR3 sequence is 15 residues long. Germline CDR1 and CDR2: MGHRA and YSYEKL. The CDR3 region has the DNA TGCGCCAGCAGCAAGACGGGACTAGCGATGGAGACCCAGTACTTC. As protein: CASSKTGLAMETQYF.

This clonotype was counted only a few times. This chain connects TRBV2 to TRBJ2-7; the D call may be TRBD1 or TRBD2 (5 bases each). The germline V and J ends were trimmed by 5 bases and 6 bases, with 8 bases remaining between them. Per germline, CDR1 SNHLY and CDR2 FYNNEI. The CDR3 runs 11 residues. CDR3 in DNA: TGTGCCAGCAGTCTTGGGACCGAGCAGTACGTC. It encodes CASSLGTEQYV.

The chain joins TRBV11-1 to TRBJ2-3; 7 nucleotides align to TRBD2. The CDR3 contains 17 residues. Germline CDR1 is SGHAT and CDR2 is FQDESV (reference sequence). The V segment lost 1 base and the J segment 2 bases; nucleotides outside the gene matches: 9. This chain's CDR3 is CASSLVPLADPTDTQYF. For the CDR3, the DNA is TGTGCCAGCAGCTTAGTACCTCTAGCGGATCCCACAGATACGCAGTATTTT. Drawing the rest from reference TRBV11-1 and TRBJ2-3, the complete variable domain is EAEVAQSPRYKITEKSQAVAFWCDPISGHATLYWYRQILGQGPELLVQFQDESVVDDSQLPKDRFSAERLKGVDSTLKIQPAELGDSAMYLCASSLVPLADPTDTQYFGPGTRLTVL.

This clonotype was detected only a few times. CDR3: CASSLGTDHNEQFF. In DNA form, the CDR3 reads TGTGCCAGCAGCTTAGGTACAGATCACAATGAGCAGTTCTTC. The rearrangement uses TRBV11-3 and TRBJ2-1, with D hard to call. Germline assignment: CDR1 SGHNT and CDR2 YENEEA. V was pared by 1 base and J by 5 bases, with 9 bases between. The CDR3 runs 14 residues.

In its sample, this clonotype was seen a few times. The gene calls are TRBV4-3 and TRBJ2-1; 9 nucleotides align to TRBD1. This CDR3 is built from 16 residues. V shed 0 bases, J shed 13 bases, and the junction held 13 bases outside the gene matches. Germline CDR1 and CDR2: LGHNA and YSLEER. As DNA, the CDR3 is TGCGCCAGCAGCCAAGATGAGGGGGACAGGGATTTTTCCCAGTTCTTC. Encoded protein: CASSQDEGDRDFSQFF.

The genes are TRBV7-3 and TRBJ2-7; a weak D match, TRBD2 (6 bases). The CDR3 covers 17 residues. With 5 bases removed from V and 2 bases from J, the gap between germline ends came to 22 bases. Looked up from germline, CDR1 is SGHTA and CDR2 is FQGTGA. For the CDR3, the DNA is TGTGCCAGCAGCATAAAGGGGCTAGCGTCAGTGACCTACGAGCAGTACTTC. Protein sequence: CASSIKGLASVTYEQYF.

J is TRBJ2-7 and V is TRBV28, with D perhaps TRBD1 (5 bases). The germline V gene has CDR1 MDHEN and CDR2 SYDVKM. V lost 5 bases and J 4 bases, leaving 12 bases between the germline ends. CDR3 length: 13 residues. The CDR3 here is CASSRTTPYEQYF. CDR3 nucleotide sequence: TGTGCCAGCAGTAGGACAACTCCATACGAGCAGTACTTC.

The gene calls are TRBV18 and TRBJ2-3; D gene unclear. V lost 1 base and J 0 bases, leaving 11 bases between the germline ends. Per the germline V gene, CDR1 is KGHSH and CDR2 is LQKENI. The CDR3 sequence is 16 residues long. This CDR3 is CASSPRATASTDTQYF. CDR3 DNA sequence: TGTGCCAGCTCACCACGGGCTACCGCTAGCACAGATACGCAGTATTTT.

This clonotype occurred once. The CDR3 sequence: CASSYGRFGYTF. The CDR3 nucleotides are TGTGCCAGCAGTTACGGTCGTTTTGGCTACACCTTC. The rearrangement joins TRBV6-2 or TRBV6-3 to TRBJ1-2; D is ambiguous. Germline CDR1 MNHEY, CDR2 SVGEGT. V lost 2 bases, J lost 7 bases, and 8 bases lay in between. This CDR3 contains 12 residues.

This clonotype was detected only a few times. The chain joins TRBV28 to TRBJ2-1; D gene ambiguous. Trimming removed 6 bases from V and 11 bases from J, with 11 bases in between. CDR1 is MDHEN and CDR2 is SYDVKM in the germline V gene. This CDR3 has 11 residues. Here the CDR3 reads CASSPGVKQFF. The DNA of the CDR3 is TGTGCCAGCAGCCCCGGAGTTAAGCAGTTCTTC.

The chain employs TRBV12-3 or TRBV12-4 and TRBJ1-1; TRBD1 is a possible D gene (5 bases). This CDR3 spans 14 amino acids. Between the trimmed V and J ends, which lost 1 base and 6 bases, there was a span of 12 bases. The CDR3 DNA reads TGTGCCAGCAGTTTAGGGGGGGTGGCAGCTGAAGCTTTCTTT. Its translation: CASSLGGVAAEAFF.

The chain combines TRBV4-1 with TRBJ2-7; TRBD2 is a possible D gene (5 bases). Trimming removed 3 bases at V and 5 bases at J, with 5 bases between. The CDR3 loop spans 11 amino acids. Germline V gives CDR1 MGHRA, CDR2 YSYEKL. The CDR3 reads CASSQEDEQYF. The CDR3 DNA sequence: TGCGCCAGCAGCCAGGAGGACGAGCAGTACTTC.

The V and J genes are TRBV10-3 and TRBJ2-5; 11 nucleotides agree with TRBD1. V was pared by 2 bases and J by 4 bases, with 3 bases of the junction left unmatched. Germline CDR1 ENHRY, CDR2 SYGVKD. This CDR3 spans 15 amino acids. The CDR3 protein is CAISEGQGARETQYF. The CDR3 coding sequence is TGTGCCATCAGTGAGGGACAGGGGGCGCGAGAGACCCAGTACTTC.

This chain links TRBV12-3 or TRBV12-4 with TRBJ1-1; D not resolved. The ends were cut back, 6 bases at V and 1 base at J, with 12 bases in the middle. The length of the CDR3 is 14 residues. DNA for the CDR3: TGTGCCAGCAGAAAGCTCACAACGAACACTGAAGCTTTCTTT. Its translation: CASRKLTTNTEAFF.

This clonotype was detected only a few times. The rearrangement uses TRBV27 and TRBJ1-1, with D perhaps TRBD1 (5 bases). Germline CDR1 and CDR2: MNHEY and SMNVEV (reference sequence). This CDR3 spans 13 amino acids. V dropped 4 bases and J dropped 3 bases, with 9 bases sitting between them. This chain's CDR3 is CASSSQGYTEAFF. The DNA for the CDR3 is TGTGCCAGCAGTTCCCAGGGATACACTGAAGCTTTCTTT.

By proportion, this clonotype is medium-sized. The CDR3 loop is CASSPVPGLYYNEQFF. For the CDR3, the DNA is TGTGCCAGCTCACCCGTCCCGGGACTATACTACAATGAGCAGTTCTTC. The rearrangement links TRBV18 to TRBJ2-1; 7 bases map to TRBD2. Germline V CDR1 and CDR2: KGHSH, LQKENI. The CDR3 has 16 residues. J lost 3 bases, V lost 3 bases, and 8 bases had no gene match.

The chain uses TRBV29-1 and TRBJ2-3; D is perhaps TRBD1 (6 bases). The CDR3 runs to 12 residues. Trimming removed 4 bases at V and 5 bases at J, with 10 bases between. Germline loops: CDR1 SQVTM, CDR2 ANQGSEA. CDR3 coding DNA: TGCAGCGTTGGGACAGACGTAGATACGCAGTATTTT. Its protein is CSVGTDVDTQYF.

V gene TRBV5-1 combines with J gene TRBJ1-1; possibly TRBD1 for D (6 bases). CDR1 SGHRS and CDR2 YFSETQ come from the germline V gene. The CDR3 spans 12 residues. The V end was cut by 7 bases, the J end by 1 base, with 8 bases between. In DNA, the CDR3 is TGCGCCAGCCAGACAGGGAACACTGAAGCTTTCTTT. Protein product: CASQTGNTEAFF.